This TCR beta chain was sequenced during a study of T cell responses to AZD1222 COVID-19 vaccine. The CDR3 runs 15 residues. Germline V gene lookup returns CDR1 MDHEN and CDR2 SYDVKM. V lost 6 bases, J lost 6 bases, and 17 bases lay in between. Note on this clone: Its target is unknown.

Method: immunoSEQ multiplex PCR; TCRdb's copy keeps in-frame clones and lacks some. The data show about 120,000 clones, with 90% seen just once and around 4.5% held by the top ten. General study results and limits: Nearly half of spike-specific TCRs reportedly go after variant regions that carry no mutations. Seropositive status at baseline applied to only five or six AZD1222 recipients. Repertoire sampling occurred only after the peak T cell response.

The sequenced sample was peripheral blood, obtained on day 0 of MenACWY control vaccination. The chain has TRBV28 and TRBJ2-2, with D possibly being TRBD2 (6 bases). The source of this sequence is an adult in good health. The CDR3 region has the DNA TGTGCCAGCAGCCCCCTTACGGGGGTCCCCGGGGAGCTGTTTTTT. Its protein product is CASSPLTGVPGELFF.